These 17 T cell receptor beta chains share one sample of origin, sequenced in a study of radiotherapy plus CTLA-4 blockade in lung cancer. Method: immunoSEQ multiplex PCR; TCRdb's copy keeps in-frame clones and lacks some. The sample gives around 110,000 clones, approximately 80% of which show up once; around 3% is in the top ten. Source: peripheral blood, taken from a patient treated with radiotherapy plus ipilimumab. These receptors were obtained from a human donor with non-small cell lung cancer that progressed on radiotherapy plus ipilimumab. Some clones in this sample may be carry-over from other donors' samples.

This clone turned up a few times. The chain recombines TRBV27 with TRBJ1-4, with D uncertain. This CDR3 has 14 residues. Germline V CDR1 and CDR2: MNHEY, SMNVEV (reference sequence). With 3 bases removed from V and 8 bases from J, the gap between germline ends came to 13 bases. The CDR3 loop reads CASSLNSQGEKLFF. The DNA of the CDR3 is TGTGCCAGCAGTTTGAACAGCCAAGGGGAAAAACTGTTTTTT.

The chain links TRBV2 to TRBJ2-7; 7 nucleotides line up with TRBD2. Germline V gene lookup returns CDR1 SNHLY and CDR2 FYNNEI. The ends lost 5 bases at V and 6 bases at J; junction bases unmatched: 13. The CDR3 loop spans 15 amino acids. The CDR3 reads CASSPRRGIASEQYF. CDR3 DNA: TGTGCCAGCAGTCCCCGGCGGGGGATTGCCTCCGAGCAGTACTTC. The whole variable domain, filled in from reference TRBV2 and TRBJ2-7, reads EPEVTQTPSHQVTQMGQEVILRCVPISNHLYFYWYRQILGQKVEFLVSFYNNEISEKSEIFDDQFSVERPDGSNFTLKIRSTKLEDSAMYFCASSPRRGIASEQYFGPGTRLTVT.

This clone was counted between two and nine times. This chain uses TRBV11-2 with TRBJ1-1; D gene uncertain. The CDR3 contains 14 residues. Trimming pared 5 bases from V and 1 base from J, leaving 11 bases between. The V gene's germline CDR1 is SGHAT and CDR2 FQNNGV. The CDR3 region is CASSLTLGNTEAFF. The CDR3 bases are TGTGCCAGCAGCCTGACGTTGGGGAACACTGAAGCTTTCTTT.

The CDR3 nucleotides read TGTGCCAGCAGCCAAGGGGACCACCAGGGAGAGACCCAGTACTTC. Encoded protein: CASSQGDHQGETQYF. V gene TRBV4-2 combines with J gene TRBJ2-5; D might be TRBD1 or TRBD2, each matching 5 bases. The CDR3 covers 15 residues. Trimming removed 1 base at V and 4 bases at J, with 13 bases between. Germline values: CDR1 LGHNA, CDR2 YNFKEQ.

CDR3 protein: CATSRANAGTGDNEKLFF. DNA of the CDR3: TGTGCCACCAGCAGAGCGAACGCCGGGACAGGGGACAATGAAAAACTGTTTTTT. The chain carries TRBV15 and TRBJ1-4; the match to TRBD1 covers 10 bases. The V gene end was trimmed by 1 base and the J gene end by 5 bases; junction bases not matched to a gene: 10. CDR1 is LNHNV and CDR2 is YYDKDF in the germline V gene (reference sequence). This CDR3 spans 18 amino acids.

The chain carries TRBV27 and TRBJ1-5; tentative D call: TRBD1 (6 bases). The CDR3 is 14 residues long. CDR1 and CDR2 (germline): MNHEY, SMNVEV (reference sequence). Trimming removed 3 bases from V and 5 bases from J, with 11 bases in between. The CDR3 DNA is TGTGCCAGCAGTTTTCAGGGGCATGATCAGCCCCAGCATTTT. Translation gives CASSFQGHDQPQHF.

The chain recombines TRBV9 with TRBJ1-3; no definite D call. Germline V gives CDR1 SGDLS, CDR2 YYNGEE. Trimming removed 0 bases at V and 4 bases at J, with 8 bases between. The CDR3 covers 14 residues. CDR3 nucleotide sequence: TGTGCCAGCAGCGTAGGGGCGACGGGAAACACCATATATTTT. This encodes CASSVGATGNTIYF.

The DNA for the CDR3 is TGTGCCAGCAGCTACACTCACCCGGGACAGGAAGATCTAGCCAAAAACATTCAGTACTTC. This encodes CASSYTHPGQEDLAKNIQYF. The chain employs TRBV12-1 and TRBJ2-4; the table gives TRBD1 as D, unverified against the DNA. TRBV12-1 is recorded as a pseudogene. This CDR3 spans 20 amino acids.

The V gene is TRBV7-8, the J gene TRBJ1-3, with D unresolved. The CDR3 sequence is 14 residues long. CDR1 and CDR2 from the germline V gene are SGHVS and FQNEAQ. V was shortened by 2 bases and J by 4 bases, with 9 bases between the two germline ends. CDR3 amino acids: CASSLTEAGNTIYF. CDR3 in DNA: TGTGCCAGCAGCTTAACAGAAGCCGGAAACACCATATATTTT.

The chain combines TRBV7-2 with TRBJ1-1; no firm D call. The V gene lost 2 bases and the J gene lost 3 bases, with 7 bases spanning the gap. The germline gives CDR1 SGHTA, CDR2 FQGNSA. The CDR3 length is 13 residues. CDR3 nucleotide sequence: TGTGCCAGCAGCTTACTGGGAGACACTGAAGCTTTCTTT. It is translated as CASSLLGDTEAFF.

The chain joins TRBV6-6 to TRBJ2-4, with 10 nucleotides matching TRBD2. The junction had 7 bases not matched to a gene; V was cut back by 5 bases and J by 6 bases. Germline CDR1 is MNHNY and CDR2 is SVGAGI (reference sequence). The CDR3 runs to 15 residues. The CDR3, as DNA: TGTGCCAGCAGTCCAGCGGGGGGGCAGGGAAACATTCAGTACTTC. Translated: CASSPAGGQGNIQYF.

The CDR3 bases are TGTGCCAGCAATTCCGGGACAGCGAACACCGGGGAGCTGTTTTTT. This gives the protein CASNSGTANTGELFF. The rearrangement links TRBV6-1 to TRBJ2-2; 7 bases agree with TRBD1. This CDR3 has 15 residues. V trimming: 7 bases; J trimming: 0 bases; junction bases outside the gene matches: 5. Germline V lookup: CDR1 MNHNS, CDR2 SASEGT.

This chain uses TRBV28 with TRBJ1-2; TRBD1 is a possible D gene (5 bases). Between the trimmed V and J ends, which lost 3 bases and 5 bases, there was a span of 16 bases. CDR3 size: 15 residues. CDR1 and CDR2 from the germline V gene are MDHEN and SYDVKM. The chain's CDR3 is CASSFSREGPYGYTF. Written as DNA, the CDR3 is TGTGCCAGCAGTTTCTCCCGCGAGGGGCCTTATGGCTACACCTTC.

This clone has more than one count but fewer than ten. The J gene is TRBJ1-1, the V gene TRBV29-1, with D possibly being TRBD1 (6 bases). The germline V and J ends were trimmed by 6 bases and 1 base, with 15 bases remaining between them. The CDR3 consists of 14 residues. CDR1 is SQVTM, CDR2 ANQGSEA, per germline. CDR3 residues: CSVLRTVTNTEAFF. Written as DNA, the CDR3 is TGCAGCGTCCTCCGGACAGTTACGAACACTGAAGCTTTCTTT.

CDR3 protein: CASSPISGASSGNTIYF. The CDR3 region has the DNA TGTGCCAGCTCACCAATTTCAGGGGCCAGCTCTGGAAACACCATATATTTT. V gene TRBV18 combines with J gene TRBJ1-3, with D perhaps matching TRBD1 (6 bases). V was shortened by 2 bases and J by 0 bases, with 14 bases between the two germline ends. CDR1 KGHSH and CDR2 LQKENI come from the germline V gene. CDR3 length: 17 residues. Supplemented by reference TRBV18 and TRBJ1-3, the full variable domain reads NAGVMQNPRHLVRRRGQEARLRCSPMKGHSHVYWYRQLPEEGLKFMVYLQKENIIDESGMPKERFSAEFPKEGPSILRIQQVVRGDSAAYFCASSPISGASSGNTIYFGEGSWLTVV.

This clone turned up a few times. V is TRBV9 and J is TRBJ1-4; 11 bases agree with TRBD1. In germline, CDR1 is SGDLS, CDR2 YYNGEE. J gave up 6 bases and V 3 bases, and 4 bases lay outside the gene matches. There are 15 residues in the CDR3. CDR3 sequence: CASSGWDRGDEKLFF. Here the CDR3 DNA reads TGTGCCAGCAGCGGCTGGGACAGGGGGGATGAAAAACTGTTTTTT.

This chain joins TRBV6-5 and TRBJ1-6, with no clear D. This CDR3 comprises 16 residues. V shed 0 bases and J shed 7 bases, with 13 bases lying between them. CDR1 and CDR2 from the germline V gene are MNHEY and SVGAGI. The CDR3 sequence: CASSYSKVQANSPLHF. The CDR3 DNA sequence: TGTGCCAGCAGTTACTCGAAGGTCCAAGCCAATTCACCCCTCCACTTT.